The 30 T cell receptor beta chains given below trace back to one sample, sequenced in a study of technical replicates of blood from a handful of donors. Libraries were prepared by immunoSEQ multiplex PCR; TCRdb keeps only in-frame clonotypes and omits some of them. Altogether more than 65,000 clones are present, roughly 96% being singletons, with the ten largest covering 0.24%. The material sequenced was T cells isolated from PBMCs. The receptors originated from a human donor in good health.

The chain recombines TRBV15 with TRBJ1-5; no reliable D call. Germline CDR1 is LNHNV and CDR2 is YYDKDF (reference sequence). V dropped 8 bases and J dropped 3 bases, with 17 bases sitting between them. CDR3 length: 15 residues. In nucleotides, the CDR3 is TGTGCCACCTCGTGGGGAGGATCAATCAATCAGCCCCAGCATTTT. It translates to CATSWGGSINQPQHF.

In its sample, this clone was seen once. This rearrangement joins TRBV4-1 to TRBJ1-4; D unclear. V shed 1 base and J shed 5 bases, with 5 bases lying between them. The germline CDR1 and CDR2 sequences are MGHRA and YSYEKL. The CDR3 runs to 13 residues. CDR3 residues: CASSQALNEKLFF. DNA of the CDR3: TGCGCCAGCAGCCAAGCCCTAAATGAAAAACTGTTTTTT.

The chain carries TRBV4-1 and TRBJ1-1; D unresolved. The CDR3 is 14 residues long. Germline V gene data show CDR1 as MGHRA and CDR2 as YSYEKL. The V gene lost 3 bases and the J gene lost 4 bases, with 12 bases spanning the gap. The CDR3 nucleotides read TGCGCCAGCAGCCACCGGGTCGAGGGCACTGAAGCTTTCTTT. This codes for CASSHRVEGTEAFF.

The chain has TRBV5-1 and TRBJ2-5, with D uncertain. TRBJ2-7 explains the end of the DNA better; the J call may be wrong. This CDR3 has 13 amino acids. CDR1 and CDR2 (germline): SGHRS, YFSETQ. CDR3 loop: CARRRERSYEQYF. The CDR3 DNA sequence: TGCGCCAGACGCAGAGAGCGATCCTACGAGCAGTACTTC.

This sequence joins TRBV10-1 and TRBJ1-1; D not certain. The V end was cut by 5 bases, the J end by 1 base, with 8 bases between. The CDR3 covers 13 residues. Germline V gene sequence: CDR1 WNHNN, CDR2 SYGVQD (reference sequence). The CDR3 nucleotides are TGCGCCAGCAGTCTCCGGGAGAACACTGAAGCTTTCTTT. This encodes CASSLRENTEAFF.

The chain couples TRBV21-1 to TRBJ2-3; the table calls TRBD2, which could not be checked here. TRBV21-1 is a pseudogene. This CDR3 region has 21 residues. The CDR3 region has the DNA TGTGCCAGCAGCACACAGCTGCTAGCGGGGGGCCCTTTTAATCGACGGGATACGCAGTATTTT. It yields the protein CASSTQLLAGGPFNRRDTQYF.

The chain has TRBV10-2 and TRBJ2-3; 13 bases align to TRBD2. Trimming took 1 base from V and 6 from J; bases not matched to a gene: 7. Germline CDR1 and CDR2: WSHSY and SAAADI. CDR3 length: 17 residues. The CDR3 loop is CASSEFTSGGARDTQYF. Written as DNA, the CDR3 is TGCGCCAGCAGTGAGTTCACTAGCGGGGGGGCACGGGATACGCAGTATTTT.

The chain is built from TRBV19 and TRBJ2-7; 8 bases are shared with TRBD2. The CDR3 consists of 16 residues. CDR1 and CDR2 from the germline V gene are LNHDA and SQIVND (reference sequence). Germline trimming cut 1 base from V and 3 bases from J; bases unmatched to any gene: 8. The CDR3 sequence: CASSIGNFGGGYEQYF. In DNA form, the CDR3 reads TGTGCCAGTAGTATAGGAAATTTCGGGGGGGGCTACGAGCAGTACTTC.

The chain couples TRBV19 to TRBJ1-3, with 7 bases matching TRBD1. Germline-derived CDR1 and CDR2 are LNHDA and SQIVND (reference sequence). The CDR3 is 15 amino acids. Trimming at V came to 0 bases and at J to 7 bases, leaving 6 bases not matched to a gene. This CDR3 is CASSIEALRGNTIYF. CDR3 nucleotides: TGTGCCAGTAGTATAGAGGCCCTCAGGGGGAACACCATATATTTT.

The V gene is TRBV10-3, the J gene TRBJ2-5, with 9 nucleotides matching TRBD2. This CDR3 is built from 16 residues. V was clipped by 0 bases and J by 1 base; unmatched bases: 3. The germline V gene has CDR1 ENHRY and CDR2 SYGVKD. CDR3 amino acids: CAISESTSGIQETQYF. For the CDR3, the DNA is TGTGCCATCAGTGAGTCGACTAGCGGTATCCAAGAGACCCAGTACTTC.

This chain uses TRBV5-1 with TRBJ2-5; 10 bases match TRBD2. The V and J ends lost 0 bases and 3 bases, in that order; junction bases with no gene match: 2. This CDR3 contains 15 residues. Germline lookup yields CDR1 SGHRS and CDR2 YFSETQ. For the CDR3, the DNA is TGCGCCAGCAGCTTGGGAACTAGCGGGGAAGAGACCCAGTACTTC. This encodes CASSLGTSGEETQYF.

The chain carries TRBV6-5 and TRBJ1-1, with D possibly being TRBD1 (6 bases). Trimming cost V 0 bases and J 1 base, with 9 bases left between them. Germline V gene data show CDR1 as MNHEY and CDR2 as SVGAGI. The CDR3 is made up of 15 amino acids. The CDR3 protein is CASSYSRGSNTEAFF. CDR3 nucleotide sequence: TGTGCCAGCAGTTACTCAAGGGGGTCGAACACTGAAGCTTTCTTT.

The CDR3 here is CASSSEATNEKLFF. DNA of the CDR3: TGCGCCAGCAGCTCAGAGGCAACTAATGAAAAACTGTTTTTT. The chain uses TRBV5-1 and TRBJ1-4; D is uncertain. Germline CDR1 and CDR2: SGHRS and YFSETQ. There are 14 residues in the CDR3. Between the trimmed V and J ends, which lost 3 bases and 0 bases, there was a span of 6 bases.

CDR3 DNA sequence: TGTGCCAGCAGATCAGGGGGGCCGGGGAATGAGCAGTTCTTC. It specifies CASRSGGPGNEQFF. This chain connects TRBV6-1 to TRBJ2-1; the D gene is possibly TRBD1 (7 bases). The V end was cut by 6 bases, the J end by 7 bases, with 16 bases between. Germline values: CDR1 MNHNS, CDR2 SASEGT. This CDR3 has 14 amino acids.

This clone is a singleton in its sample. The chain combines TRBV5-1 with TRBJ2-2; 10 positions match TRBD2. V trimming: 4 bases; J trimming: 7 bases; junction bases outside the gene matches: 10. The CDR3 covers 16 residues. Germline V gene data show CDR1 as SGHRS and CDR2 as YFSETQ. In nucleotides, the CDR3 is TGCGCCAGCAGCGCACTTACTAGCGGGAATGGCGGGGAGCTGTTTTTT. Residues: CASSALTSGNGGELFF.

This clone has a single count. This rearrangement joins TRBV5-1 to TRBJ2-1; 10 nucleotides line up with TRBD2. Germline trimming cut 0 bases from V and 8 bases from J; bases unmatched to any gene: 5. CDR3 length: 15 amino acids. Looked up from germline, CDR1 is SGHRS and CDR2 is YFSETQ. The DNA for the CDR3 is TGCGCCAGCAGCTTGGTTCTAGCGGGAGTTGATGAGCAGTTCTTC. Protein product: CASSLVLAGVDEQFF. Supplemented by reference TRBV5-1 and TRBJ2-1, the full variable domain reads KAGVTQTPRYLIKTRGQQVTLSCSPISGHRSVSWYQQTPGQGLQFLFEYFSETQRNKGNFPGRFSGRQFSNSRSEMNVSTLELGDSALYLCASSLVLAGVDEQFFGPGTRLTVL.

The CDR3 nucleotides read TGCGCCAGCAGCCAAGGGCAGGGGAGTTGGGGCACTGAAGCTTTCTTT. It specifies CASSQGQGSWGTEAFF. The chain couples TRBV4-1 to TRBJ1-1, with D perhaps matching TRBD1 (6 bases). CDR1 MGHRA and CDR2 YSYEKL come from the germline V gene. The CDR3 has 16 amino acids. V lost 1 base and J lost 4, with 16 bases in between.

This chain links TRBV14 with TRBJ2-1; possibly TRBD2 for D (6 bases). The CDR3 contains 13 residues. The germline gives CDR1 SGHDN, CDR2 FVKESK. V lost 4 bases and J 9 bases, leaving 13 bases between the germline ends. The CDR3 protein is CASSPGLGVEQFF. The DNA of the CDR3 is TGTGCCAGCAGCCCGGGACTTGGAGTTGAGCAGTTCTTC.

Only one count was recorded for this clone. CDR3: CASSEADFDRHTEAFF. Here the CDR3 DNA reads TGTGCCAGCAGTGAAGCGGATTTCGACAGGCACACTGAAGCTTTCTTT. The rearrangement joins TRBV6-1 to TRBJ1-1; TRBD1 is a possible D gene (6 bases). CDR1 is MNHNS, CDR2 SASEGT, per germline. Trimming took off 0 bases at V and 3 bases at J, with 14 bases between the two ends. CDR3 length: 16 residues.

The chain recombines TRBV2 with TRBJ2-4; a weak D match, TRBD1 (6 bases). Germline CDR1 SNHLY, CDR2 FYNNEI. The CDR3 consists of 15 residues. Deletions cut 3 bases from V and 3 bases from J, with 12 bases between. CDR3 amino acids: CASSDRGPSKNIQYF. DNA of the CDR3: TGTGCCAGCAGTGACAGGGGTCCCAGCAAAAACATTCAGTACTTC.

This clone was observed a single time. The chain carries TRBV18 and TRBJ2-7; 12 bases align to TRBD2. The V segment lost 3 bases and the J segment 6 bases; nucleotides outside the gene matches: 3. The CDR3 runs 14 residues. Germline V gene sequence: CDR1 KGHSH, CDR2 LQKENI. CDR3 residues: CASSPTSGSSEQYF. The CDR3 coding sequence is TGTGCCAGCTCACCGACTAGCGGGAGTTCCGAGCAGTACTTC. Full variable domain (missing parts from reference TRBV18 and TRBJ2-7): NAGVMQNPRHLVRRRGQEARLRCSPMKGHSHVYWYRQLPEEGLKFMVYLQKENIIDESGMPKERFSAEFPKEGPSILRIQQVVRGDSAAYFCASSPTSGSSEQYFGPGTRLTVT.

V and J are TRBV9 and TRBJ2-1; 8 bases are shared with TRBD1. The J segment lost 6 bases and the V segment lost 0 bases, leaving 17 bases of the junction unmatched. The CDR3 is made up of 19 amino acids. Germline loops: CDR1 SGDLS, CDR2 YYNGEE. The CDR3 sequence is CASSVDLSSTGQASNEQFF. The CDR3 coding sequence is TGTGCCAGCAGCGTAGACCTCTCATCGACGGGACAGGCCTCCAATGAGCAGTTCTTC.

The chain joins TRBV7-2 to TRBJ1-2, with 9 bases lining up with TRBD1. V trimming: 2 bases; J trimming: 2 bases; junction bases outside the gene matches: 3. The CDR3 sequence is 15 residues long. CDR1 and CDR2 from the germline V gene are SGHTA and FQGNSA. Here the CDR3 DNA reads TGTGCCAGCAGCTTACCGGGACAGGGAAACTATGGCTACACCTTC. Translated, it gives CASSLPGQGNYGYTF.

This clone was detected only once. This chain links TRBV29-1 with TRBJ2-7, with 7 bases identical to TRBD2. The V and J ends lost 7 bases and 0 bases, in that order; junction bases with no gene match: 9. CDR3 size: 14 residues. Germline loops: CDR1 SQVTM, CDR2 ANQGSEA. The DNA for the CDR3 is TGCAGCGCTGGGGACTGGACTAGCTCCTACGAGCAGTACTTC. Encoded protein: CSAGDWTSSYEQYF.

The V gene is TRBV2, the J gene TRBJ1-4; TRBD1 matches 10 bases. Germline V CDR1 and CDR2: SNHLY, FYNNEI. J lost 2 bases, V lost 0 bases, and 15 bases had no gene match. This CDR3 region has 21 residues. The CDR3 nucleotides read TGTGCCAGCAGTGAAGCCAGGGTTTTCGGGACAGGGGCCAGTACTAATGAAAAACTGTTTTTT. Translation gives CASSEARVFGTGASTNEKLFF. Full variable domain (outside the CDR3, taken from reference TRBV2 and TRBJ1-4): EPEVTQTPSHQVTQMGQEVILRCVPISNHLYFYWYRQILGQKVEFLVSFYNNEISEKSEIFDDQFSVERPDGSNFTLKIRSTKLEDSAMYFCASSEARVFGTGASTNEKLFFGSGTQLSVL.

This sequence joins TRBV4-1 and TRBJ2-1; 11 bases map to TRBD2. Germline CDR1 MGHRA, CDR2 YSYEKL. The V gene end was trimmed by 0 bases and the J gene end by 10 bases; junction bases not matched to a gene: 5. This CDR3 has 15 residues. The CDR3 region has the DNA TGCGCCAGCAGCCAAGAGCTAGCGGGAGGTTGGGAGCAGTTCTTC. This gives the protein CASSQELAGGWEQFF.

The genes are TRBV15 and TRBJ2-5; the D is unclear. V was pared by 0 bases and J by 5 bases, with 10 bases between. The germline V gene encodes CDR1 LNHNV and CDR2 YYDKDF (reference sequence). The CDR3 has 14 residues. The CDR3 bases are TGTGCCACCAGCAGAGAGTCTAACTCGGAGACCCAGTACTTC. Its translation is CATSRESNSETQYF.

The rearrangement joins TRBV6-1 to TRBJ2-7, with 8 nucleotides matching TRBD1. CDR3 length: 15 amino acids. The junction had 8 bases not matched to a gene; V was cut back by 3 bases and J by 4 bases. CDR1 and CDR2 from the germline V gene are MNHNS and SASEGT. Here the CDR3 DNA reads TGTGCCAGCAGTGACCTTACAGGGGGGCTATACGAGCAGTACTTC. This translates into CASSDLTGGLYEQYF.

The rearrangement uses TRBV28 and TRBJ1-5; possibly TRBD1 for D (5 bases). Trimming removed 8 bases from V and 8 bases from J, with 16 bases in between. Germline loops: CDR1 MDHEN, CDR2 SYDVKM. This CDR3 is 13 amino acids long. The CDR3 nucleotides read TGTGCCAGCGGACATCTACCCCCCGAGCCCCAGCATTTT. Its protein is CASGHLPPEPQHF.

The rearrangement links TRBV28 to TRBJ2-3, with TRBD2 matching 11 bases. The CDR3 sequence is 15 residues long. Losses at the gene ends were 5 bases for V and 7 bases for J; bases not matched to a gene: 8. Germline assignment: CDR1 MDHEN and CDR2 SYDVKM. The CDR3 spells CASSGLAGIMNTQYF. Written as DNA, the CDR3 is TGTGCCAGCAGTGGACTAGCGGGTATCATGAATACGCAGTATTTT.